These 21 T cell receptor beta chains share one sample of origin, sequenced in a study of Tregs in tolerant kidney transplant recipients. Some clones are missing from TCRdb's copy, which holds only in-frame ones; the method was immunoSEQ multiplex PCR. The sample lists hundreds of thousands of clones; about 80% were seen once. The sample was CD4+ T cells from blood. These receptors were obtained from a human donor in good health.

J is TRBJ2-3 and V is TRBV25-1; D not resolved. This CDR3 is 13 amino acids long. The germline CDR1 and CDR2 sequences are MGHDK and SYGVNS. V lost 1 base and J 0 bases, leaving 2 bases between the germline ends. CDR3 region: CASSEFSTDTQYF. DNA for the CDR3: TGTGCCAGCAGTGAATTTAGCACAGATACGCAGTATTTT.

The J gene is TRBJ2-1, the V gene TRBV4-1; D ambiguous. The CDR3 is 16 residues long. V lost 7 bases, J lost 0 bases, and 16 bases lay in between. Germline V CDR1 and CDR2: MGHRA, YSYEKL. The CDR3 region is CASKDLFKGSYNEQFF. For the CDR3, the DNA is TGCGCCAGCAAGGACCTATTCAAGGGCTCCTACAATGAGCAGTTCTTC.

The chain uses TRBV25-1 and TRBJ1-2; D may be TRBD1 (5 bases). The V end was cut by 1 base, the J end by 6 bases, with 15 bases between. This CDR3 comprises 15 residues. CDR1 and CDR2 (germline): MGHDK, SYGVNS. DNA for the CDR3: TGTGCCAGCAGTGAATTTGGGGGTACGTGGGATGGCTACACCTTC. Translation gives CASSEFGGTWDGYTF.

V and J are TRBV6-5 and TRBJ2-3, with D maybe TRBD2 (6 bases). Per germline, CDR1 MNHEY and CDR2 SVGAGI. The CDR3 spans 14 residues. Trimming took off 7 bases at V and 8 bases at J, with 19 bases between the two ends. Here the CDR3 DNA reads TGTGCCAGCACCGCGGGGTTTCGGAGGGGTACGCAGTATTTT. Translation gives CASTAGFRRGTQYF.

The V call is TRBV19, the J call TRBJ2-6; D remains ambiguous. Between the trimmed V and J ends, which lost 2 bases and 0 bases, there was a span of 2 bases. The CDR3 is 14 amino acids. Germline V gives CDR1 LNHDA, CDR2 SQIVND (reference sequence). The CDR3 is CASSIPSGANVLTF. The CDR3 DNA reads TGTGCCAGTAGTATACCCTCTGGGGCCAACGTCCTGACTTTC.

This clone appeared once. The V call is TRBV11-2, the J call TRBJ2-7, with D unresolved. V was shortened by 4 bases and J by 1 base, with 5 bases between the two germline ends. The CDR3 is 12 residues long. Germline CDR1 and CDR2: SGHAT and FQNNGV. In DNA form, the CDR3 reads TGTGCCAGCAGCTCCGGGTCCTACGAGCAGTACTTC. The encoded protein is CASSSGSYEQYF.

V and J are TRBV19 and TRBJ1-5; 9 bases align to TRBD1. CDR1 LNHDA and CDR2 SQIVND come from the germline V gene (reference sequence). The trim removed 9 bases at V and 4 bases at J, leaving 4 bases unmatched. This CDR3 spans 13 amino acids. The CDR3 sequence: CASEDRGNQPQHF. CDR3 coding DNA: TGTGCCAGCGAAGACAGGGGGAATCAGCCCCAGCATTTT.

The rearrangement links TRBV28 to TRBJ2-7; 8 bases map to TRBD1. V lost 10 bases to trimming and J lost 1 base; unmatched junction nucleotides: 3. Germline V gives CDR1 MDHEN, CDR2 SYDVKM. This CDR3 has 12 residues. CDR3 DNA: TGTGCCACAGGGGGCGCATCCTACGAGCAGTACTTC. Its translation is CATGGASYEQYF.

Regarding this clone: Different DNA sequences within this sample yield the same CDR3. This chain joins TRBV30 and TRBJ2-2; TRBD2 might be the D (5 bases). With 5 bases removed from V and 8 bases from J, the gap between germline ends came to 18 bases. The CDR3 is made up of 14 amino acids. Germline V lookup: CDR1 GTSNPN, CDR2 SVGIG (reference sequence). The CDR3 region has the DNA TGTGCCTGGGGCAGACGACGCCGAGGGGGGGAGCTGTTTTTT. Its translation: CAWGRRRRGGELFF.

In regard to this clone: One end of the junction is discordant with germline, which a read error may explain. The CDR3 region is CASSPATQETQYF. The CDR3 DNA follows: TGTGCTAGCAGCCCGGCAACCCAAGAGACCCAGTACTTC. V and J are TRBV7-7 and TRBJ2-5; D remains unclear. Per the germline V gene, CDR1 is SSHAT and CDR2 is FNYEAQ (reference sequence). CDR3 size: 13 residues.

The V call is TRBV19, the J call TRBJ2-7; 9 bases map to TRBD1. Germline lookup yields CDR1 LNHDA and CDR2 SQIVND (reference sequence). The ends lost 4 bases at V and 6 bases at J; junction bases unmatched: 16. The CDR3 runs to 17 residues. CDR3 sequence reads: CASSNGVQGANFFEQYF. The CDR3, as DNA: TGTGCCAGTAGTAACGGTGTACAGGGGGCGAATTTTTTCGAGCAGTACTTC.

This chain links TRBV6-5 with TRBJ2-3; the D gene is possibly TRBD1 (6 bases). The CDR3 extends over 16 amino acids. Germline values: CDR1 MNHEY, CDR2 SVGAGI. The V end lost 0 bases, the J end lost 0 bases, and 10 bases lay between the germline ends. The DNA for the CDR3 is TGTGCCAGCAGTTACTCAACAGGGTATAGCACAGATACGCAGTATTTT. Residues: CASSYSTGYSTDTQYF.

The chain is built from TRBV9 and TRBJ1-2; 8 nucleotides match TRBD1. The CDR3 length is 15 residues. Germline V gives CDR1 SGDLS, CDR2 YYNGEE. The ends lost 5 bases at V and 3 bases at J; junction bases unmatched: 9. The CDR3 sequence: CASSRLDRVDYGYTF. In DNA form, the CDR3 reads TGTGCCAGCAGTCGACTGGACAGGGTGGACTATGGCTACACCTTC.

The rearrangement links TRBV5-1 to TRBJ2-3; no clear D. This CDR3 region has 14 residues. Trimming took off 4 bases at V and 6 bases at J, with 15 bases between the two ends. Per the germline V gene, CDR1 is SGHRS and CDR2 is YFSETQ. The CDR3 sequence is CASSPGSLVDTQYF. The DNA for the CDR3 is TGCGCCAGCAGCCCAGGTAGTCTAGTTGATACGCAGTATTTT.

The rearrangement links TRBV6-1 to TRBJ2-7; 7 bases map to TRBD1. V shed 7 bases and J 2 bases; nucleotides not matched to a gene: 5. Germline V CDR1 and CDR2: MNHNS, SASEGT. The CDR3 length is 13 residues. The CDR3 is CASNRQGPYEQYF. In nucleotides, the CDR3 is TGTGCCAGCAATAGACAGGGCCCCTACGAGCAGTACTTC.

This rearrangement joins TRBV29-1 to TRBJ1-4; tentative D call: TRBD1 (5 bases). CDR1 is SQVTM and CDR2 is ANQGSEA in the germline V gene. Trimming stripped 0 bases from V and 3 bases from J, with 11 bases between. The length of the CDR3 is 15 residues. The CDR3 DNA reads TGCAGCGTTGAAGACAGACAGTCGGCTAATGAAAAACTGTTTTTT. Translating it yields CSVEDRQSANEKLFF.

The count of this clone is one. The chain carries TRBV5-1 and TRBJ2-1; 7 nucleotides match TRBD2. The CDR3 length is 15 residues. J gave up 6 bases and V 0 bases, and 6 bases lay outside the gene matches. Germline V lookup: CDR1 SGHRS, CDR2 YFSETQ. DNA for the CDR3: TGCGCCAGCAGCTTGGCAGGGACTAACTTCAATGAGCAGTTCTTC. Amino acids: CASSLAGTNFNEQFF.

V is TRBV6-5 and J is TRBJ1-4, with 8 bases that match TRBD1. Germline CDR1 and CDR2: MNHEY and SVGAGI. Unmatched junction bases numbered 10, after V lost 6 bases and J lost 7 bases. This CDR3 has 15 residues. The CDR3 spells CASSDAGGGREKLFF. As DNA, the CDR3 is TGTGCCAGCAGCGACGCAGGGGGCGGACGTGAAAAACTGTTTTTT.

The chain recombines TRBV5-4 with TRBJ1-1, with a tentative D call TRBD1 (5 bases). Looked up from germline, CDR1 is SGHNT and CDR2 is YYREEE (reference sequence). There are 13 residues in the CDR3. The germline V and J ends were trimmed by 3 bases and 4 bases, with 10 bases remaining between them. For the CDR3, the DNA is TGTGCCAGCAGCTCTACGGGGGGCACTGAAGCTTTCTTT. As protein: CASSSTGGTEAFF.

The chain couples TRBV5-4 to TRBJ2-2, with D perhaps TRBD2 (6 bases). The germline V gene has CDR1 SGHNT and CDR2 YYREEE (reference sequence). This CDR3 region has 16 residues. Between the trimmed V and J ends, which lost 2 bases and 6 bases, there was a span of 17 bases. For the CDR3, the DNA is TGTGCCAGCAGCTTTGATCCGGGAGAAGGGGCCGGGGAGCTGTTTTTT. Protein sequence: CASSFDPGEGAGELFF.

The rearrangement uses TRBV5-1 and TRBJ2-3, with D possibly being TRBD2 (6 bases). CDR1 is SGHRS and CDR2 is YFSETQ in the germline V gene. This CDR3 spans 14 amino acids. Trimming pared 3 bases from V and 2 bases from J, leaving 10 bases between. As DNA, the CDR3 is TGCGCCAGCAGCTCTACGGGGGTCACAGATACGCAGTATTTT. It codes for CASSSTGVTDTQYF.